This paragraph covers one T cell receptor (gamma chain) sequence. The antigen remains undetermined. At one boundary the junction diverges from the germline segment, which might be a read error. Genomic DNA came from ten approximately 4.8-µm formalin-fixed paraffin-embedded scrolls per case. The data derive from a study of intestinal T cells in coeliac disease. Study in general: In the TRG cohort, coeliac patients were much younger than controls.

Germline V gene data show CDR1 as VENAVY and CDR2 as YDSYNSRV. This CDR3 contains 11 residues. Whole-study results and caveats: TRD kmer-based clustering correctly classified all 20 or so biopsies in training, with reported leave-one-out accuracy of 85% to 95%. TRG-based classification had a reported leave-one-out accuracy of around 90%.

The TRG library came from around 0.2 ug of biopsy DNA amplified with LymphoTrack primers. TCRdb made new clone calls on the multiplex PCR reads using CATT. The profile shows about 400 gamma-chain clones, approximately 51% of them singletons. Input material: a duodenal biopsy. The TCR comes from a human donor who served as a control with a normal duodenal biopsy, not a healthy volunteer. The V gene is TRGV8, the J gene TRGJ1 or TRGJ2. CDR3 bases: TGTGCCACCTGGGTTCTTGCTGCCAAATTATTT. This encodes CATWVLAAKLF.